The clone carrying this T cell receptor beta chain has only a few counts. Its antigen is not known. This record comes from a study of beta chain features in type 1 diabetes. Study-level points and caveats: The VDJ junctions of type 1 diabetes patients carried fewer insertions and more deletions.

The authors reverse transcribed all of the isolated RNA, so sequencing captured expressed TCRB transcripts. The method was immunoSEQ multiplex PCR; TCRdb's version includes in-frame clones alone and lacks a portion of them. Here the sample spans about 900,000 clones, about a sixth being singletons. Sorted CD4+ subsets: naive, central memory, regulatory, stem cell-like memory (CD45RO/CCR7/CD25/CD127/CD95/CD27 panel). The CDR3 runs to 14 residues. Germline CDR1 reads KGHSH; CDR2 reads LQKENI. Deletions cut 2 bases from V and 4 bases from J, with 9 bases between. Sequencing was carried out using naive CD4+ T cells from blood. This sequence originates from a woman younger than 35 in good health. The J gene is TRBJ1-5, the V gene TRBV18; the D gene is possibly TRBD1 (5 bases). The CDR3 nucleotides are TGTGCCAGCTCACCAAGGGACGGTAATCAGCCCCAGCATTTT. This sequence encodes CASSPRDGNQPQHF.